The present T cell receptor (beta chain) was sequenced within a study of T cell changes during pregnancy in multiple sclerosis. After removal of 6 bases from V and 5 bases from J, the junction contained 18 bases not matched to a gene. The CDR3 spans 18 residues. Germline lookup yields CDR1 SGDLS and CDR2 YYNGEE. Repertoires were generated with immunoSEQ multiplex PCR, while TCRdb's copy carries only in-frame clones and drops some. Among some 99,000 clones listed, 80% to 95% were seen once. The rearrangement joins TRBV9 to TRBJ2-2; TRBD1 matches 8 bases. The specimen comprised peripheral blood, sampled after pregnancy. This TCR came from a female donor with multiple sclerosis, enrolled in a pregnancy study. CDR3 DNA: TGTGCCAGCACCAACACTGGGGGGCAGGGGGCGACGACCGGGGAGCTGTTTTTT. Translated: CASTNTGGQGATTGELFF.